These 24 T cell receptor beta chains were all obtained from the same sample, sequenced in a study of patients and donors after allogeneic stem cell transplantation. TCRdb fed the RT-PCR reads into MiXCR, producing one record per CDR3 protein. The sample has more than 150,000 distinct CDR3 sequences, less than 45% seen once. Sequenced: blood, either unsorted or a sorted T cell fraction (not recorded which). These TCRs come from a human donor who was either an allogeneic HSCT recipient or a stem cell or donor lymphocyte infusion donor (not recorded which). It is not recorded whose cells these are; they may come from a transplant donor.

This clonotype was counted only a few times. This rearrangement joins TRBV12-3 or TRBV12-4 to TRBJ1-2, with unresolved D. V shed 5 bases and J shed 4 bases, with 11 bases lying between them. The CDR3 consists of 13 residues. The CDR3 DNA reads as TGTGCCAGCAGTGGAGGACGGATCTATGGCTACACCTTC. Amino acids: CASSGGRIYGYTF.

The chain's CDR3 is CASSSTGGAGNTEAFF. The CDR3 DNA is TGTGCCAGCAGCAGCACAGGGGGCGCGGGGAACACTGAAGCTTTCTTT. This chain uses TRBV7-9 with TRBJ1-1, with 9 nucleotides matching TRBD1. Germline values: CDR1 SEHNR, CDR2 FQNEAQ (reference sequence). The CDR3 is 16 amino acids. V was pared by 5 bases and J by 1 base, with 8 bases of the junction left unmatched.

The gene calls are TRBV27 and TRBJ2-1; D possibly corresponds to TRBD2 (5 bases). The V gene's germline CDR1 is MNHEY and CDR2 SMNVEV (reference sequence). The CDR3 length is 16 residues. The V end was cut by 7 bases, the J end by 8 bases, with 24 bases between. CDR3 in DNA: TGTGCCAGCACCCTGAGGAGGTTCGGGATTTGGGATGAGCAGTTCTTC. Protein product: CASTLRRFGIWDEQFF.

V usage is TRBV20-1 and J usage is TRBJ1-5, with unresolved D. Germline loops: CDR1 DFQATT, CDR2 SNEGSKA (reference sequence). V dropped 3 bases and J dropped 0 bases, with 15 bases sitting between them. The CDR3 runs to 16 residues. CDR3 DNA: TGCAGTGCTAGGATCGGACGCGGATATAGCAATCAGCCCCAGCATTTT. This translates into CSARIGRGYSNQPQHF.

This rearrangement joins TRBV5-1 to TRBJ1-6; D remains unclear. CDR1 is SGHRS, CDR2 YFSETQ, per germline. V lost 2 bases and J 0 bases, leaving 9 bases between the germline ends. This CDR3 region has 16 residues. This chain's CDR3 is CASSFDVSSYNSPLHF. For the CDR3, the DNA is TGCGCCAGCAGCTTCGACGTAAGCTCCTATAATTCACCCCTCCACTTT.

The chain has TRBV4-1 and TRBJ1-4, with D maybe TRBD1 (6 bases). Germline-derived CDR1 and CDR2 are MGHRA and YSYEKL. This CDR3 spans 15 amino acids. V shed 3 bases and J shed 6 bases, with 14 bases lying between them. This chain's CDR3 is CASSHPDSMYEKLFF. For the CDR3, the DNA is TGCGCCAGCAGCCACCCGGACAGTATGTATGAAAAACTGTTTTTT.

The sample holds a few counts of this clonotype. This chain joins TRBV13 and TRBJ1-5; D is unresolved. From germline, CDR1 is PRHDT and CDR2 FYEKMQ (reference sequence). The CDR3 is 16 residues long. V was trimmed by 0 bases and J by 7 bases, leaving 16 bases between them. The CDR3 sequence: CASSLGPSPLDQPQHF. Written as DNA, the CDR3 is TGTGCCAGCAGCTTAGGACCGTCTCCCCTAGACCAGCCCCAGCATTTT.

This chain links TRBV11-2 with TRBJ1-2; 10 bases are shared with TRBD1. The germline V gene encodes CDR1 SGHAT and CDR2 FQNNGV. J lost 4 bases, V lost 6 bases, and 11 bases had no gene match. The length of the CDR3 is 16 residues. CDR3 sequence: CASRPGQGKVGYGYTF. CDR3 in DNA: TGTGCCAGCAGACCGGGACAGGGGAAGGTTGGCTATGGCTACACCTTC.

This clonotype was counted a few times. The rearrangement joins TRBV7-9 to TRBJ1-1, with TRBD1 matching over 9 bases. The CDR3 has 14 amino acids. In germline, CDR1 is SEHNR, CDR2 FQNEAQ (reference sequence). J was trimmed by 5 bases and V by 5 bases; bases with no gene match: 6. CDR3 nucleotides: TGTGCCAGCAGCCCGGACAGGGGAGGAACTGAAGCTTTCTTT. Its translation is CASSPDRGGTEAFF.

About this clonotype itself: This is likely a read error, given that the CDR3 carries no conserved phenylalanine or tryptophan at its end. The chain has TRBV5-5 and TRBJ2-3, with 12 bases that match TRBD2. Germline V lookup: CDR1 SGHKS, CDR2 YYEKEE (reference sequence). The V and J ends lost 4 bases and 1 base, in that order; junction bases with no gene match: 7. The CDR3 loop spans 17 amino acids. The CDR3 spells CASSPGTSGRRTDTQYL. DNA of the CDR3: TGTGCCAGCAGCCCGGGGACTAGCGGGCGTCGCACAGATACGCAGTATTTG.

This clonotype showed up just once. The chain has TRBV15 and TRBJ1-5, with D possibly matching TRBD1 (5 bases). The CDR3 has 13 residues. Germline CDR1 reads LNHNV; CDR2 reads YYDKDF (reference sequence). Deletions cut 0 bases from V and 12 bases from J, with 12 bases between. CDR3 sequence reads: CATSRDWGGRQHF. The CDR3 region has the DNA TGTGCCACCAGCAGAGATTGGGGCGGTCGCCAGCATTTT.

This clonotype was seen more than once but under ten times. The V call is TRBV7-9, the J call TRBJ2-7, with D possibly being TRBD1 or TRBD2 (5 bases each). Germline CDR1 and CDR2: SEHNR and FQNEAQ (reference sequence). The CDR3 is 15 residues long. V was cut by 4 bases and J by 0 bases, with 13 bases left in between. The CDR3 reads CASSSRDVSSYEQYF. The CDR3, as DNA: TGTGCCAGCAGCTCCCGGGACGTAAGCTCCTACGAGCAGTACTTC.

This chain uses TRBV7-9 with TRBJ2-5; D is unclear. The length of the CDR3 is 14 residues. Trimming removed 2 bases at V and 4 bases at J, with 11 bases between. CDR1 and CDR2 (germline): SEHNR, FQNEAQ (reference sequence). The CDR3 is CASSLIRVLETQYF. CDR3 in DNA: TGTGCCAGCAGCTTAATTCGGGTTTTAGAGACCCAGTACTTC. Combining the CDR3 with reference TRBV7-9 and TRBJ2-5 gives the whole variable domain DTGVSQNPRHKITKRGQNVTFRCDPISEHNRLYWYRQTLGQGPEFLTYFQNEAQLEKSRLLSDRFSAERPKGSFSTLEIQRTEQGDSAMYLCASSLIRVLETQYFGPGTRLLVL.

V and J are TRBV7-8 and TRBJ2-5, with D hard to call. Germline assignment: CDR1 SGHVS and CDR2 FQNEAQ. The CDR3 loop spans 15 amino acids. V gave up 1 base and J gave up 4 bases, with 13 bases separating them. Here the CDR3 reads CASSLVLGPPETQYF. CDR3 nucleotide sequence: TGTGCCAGCAGCTTAGTATTAGGCCCCCCAGAGACCCAGTACTTC.

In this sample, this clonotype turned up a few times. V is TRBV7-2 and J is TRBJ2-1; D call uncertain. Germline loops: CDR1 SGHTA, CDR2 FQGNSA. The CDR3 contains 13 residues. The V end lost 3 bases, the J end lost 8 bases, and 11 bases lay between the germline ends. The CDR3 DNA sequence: TGTGCCAGCAGCTTCGACGGTGTAGATGAGCAGTTCTTC. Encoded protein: CASSFDGVDEQFF.

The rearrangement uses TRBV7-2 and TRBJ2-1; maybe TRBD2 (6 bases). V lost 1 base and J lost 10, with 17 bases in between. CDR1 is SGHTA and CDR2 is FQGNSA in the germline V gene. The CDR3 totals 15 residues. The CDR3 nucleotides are TGTGCCAGCAGCTTAGTCCCCGCGGGGTCCAGGGAGCAGTTCTTC. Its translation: CASSLVPAGSREQFF. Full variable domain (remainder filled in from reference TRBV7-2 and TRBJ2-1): GAGVSQSPSNKVTEKGKDVELRCDPISGHTALYWYRQSLGQGLEFLIYFQGNSAPDKSGLPSDRFSAERTGGSVSTLTIQRTQQEDSAVYLCASSLVPAGSREQFFGPGTRLTVL.

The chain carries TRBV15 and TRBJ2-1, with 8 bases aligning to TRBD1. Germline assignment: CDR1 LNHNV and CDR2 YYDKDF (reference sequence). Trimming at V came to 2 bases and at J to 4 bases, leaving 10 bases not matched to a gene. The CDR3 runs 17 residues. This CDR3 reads CATSRPLQGVDYNEQFF. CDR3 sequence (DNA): TGTGCCACCAGCAGACCCCTACAGGGGGTAGATTACAATGAGCAGTTCTTC. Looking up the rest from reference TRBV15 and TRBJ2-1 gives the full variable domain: DAMVIQNPRYQVTQFGKPVTLSCSQTLNHNVMYWYQQKSSQAPKLLFHYYDKDFNNEADTPDNFQSRRPNTSFCFLDIRSPGLGDTAMYLCATSRPLQGVDYNEQFFGPGTRLTVL.

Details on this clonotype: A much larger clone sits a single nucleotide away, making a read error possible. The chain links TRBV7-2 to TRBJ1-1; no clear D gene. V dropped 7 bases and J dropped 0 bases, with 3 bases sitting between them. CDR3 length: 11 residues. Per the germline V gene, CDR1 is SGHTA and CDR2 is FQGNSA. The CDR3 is CASTMNTEAFF. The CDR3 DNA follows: TGTGCCAGCACGATGAACACTGAAGCTTTCTTT.

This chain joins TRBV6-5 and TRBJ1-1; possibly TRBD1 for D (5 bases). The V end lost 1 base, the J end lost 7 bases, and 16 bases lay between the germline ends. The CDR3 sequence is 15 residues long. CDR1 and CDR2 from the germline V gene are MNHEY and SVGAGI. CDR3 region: CASSYWKGFGNEAFF. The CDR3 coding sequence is TGTGCCAGCAGTTACTGGAAGGGGTTCGGGAATGAAGCTTTCTTT.

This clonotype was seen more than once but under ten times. The CDR3 is CASNLITF. The CDR3 DNA reads TGTGCCAGCAACCTGATCACCTTC. The rearrangement joins TRBV5-5 to TRBJ1-2, with D unresolved. Germline V gives CDR1 SGHKS, CDR2 YYEKEE (reference sequence). The CDR3 has 8 amino acids. The V end lost 6 bases, the J end lost 13 bases, and 7 bases lay between the germline ends.

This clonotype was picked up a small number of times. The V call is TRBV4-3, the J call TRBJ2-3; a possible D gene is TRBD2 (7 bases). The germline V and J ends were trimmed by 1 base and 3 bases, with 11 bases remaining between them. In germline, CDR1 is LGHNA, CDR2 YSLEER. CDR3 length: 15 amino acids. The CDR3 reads CASSQGSGTTDTQYF. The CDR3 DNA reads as TGCGCCAGCAGCCAAGGAAGCGGGACAACAGATACGCAGTATTTT.

The DNA for the CDR3 is TGTGCCAGCAGGAGTTCACACGGGACTGAAGCTTTCTTT. It is translated as CASRSSHGTEAFF. The rearrangement uses TRBV12-3 or TRBV12-4 and TRBJ1-1; no definite D call. The CDR3 sequence is 13 residues long. Trimming removed 6 bases at V and 5 bases at J, with 13 bases between.

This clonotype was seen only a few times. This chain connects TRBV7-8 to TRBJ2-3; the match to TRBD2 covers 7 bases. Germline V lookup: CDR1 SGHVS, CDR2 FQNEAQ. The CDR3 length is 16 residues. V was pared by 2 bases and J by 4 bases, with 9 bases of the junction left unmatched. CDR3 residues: CASSLRAGATADTQYF. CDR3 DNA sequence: TGTGCCAGCAGCTTAAGGGCGGGAGCCACGGCAGATACGCAGTATTTT.

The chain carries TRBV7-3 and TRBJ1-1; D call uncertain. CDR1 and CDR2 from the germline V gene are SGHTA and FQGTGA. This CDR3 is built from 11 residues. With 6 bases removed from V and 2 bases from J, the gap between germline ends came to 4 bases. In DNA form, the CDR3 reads TGTGCCAGCAGGTCAAACACTGAAGCTTTCTTT. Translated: CASRSNTEAFF.